Listed below are T cell receptor beta chains from one sample, sequenced in a study of blood T cells in healthy people across ages. TCRdb passed the 5' RACE reads through MiXCR, listing each CDR3 protein once. The sample shows some 930,000 distinct CDR3 sequences, almost 30% of them seen only once. These data also formed part of another study, on T cells of mothers and their children.

Sample: blood. The receptors come from a woman aged 40 to 55 in good health. The CDR3 runs from the conserved cysteine through the conserved F or W. The D gene is left open where the match is weak. Clone size is shown for a subset of rows, as once, few, many or a class of expanded clone.

>NA|TRBJ1-1|14|NA|TRBV7-6
TGTGCCAGCAGCGGGATCGGGGGGCCCGAAGAAGCTTTCTTT
CASSGIGGPEEAFF
>NA|TRBJ2-4|16|NA|TRBV28
TGTGCCAGCAGTCCCCATGGGGGGGGCCTTTACAATGAGCAGTACTTC
CASSPHGGGLYNEQYF
>TRBD2|TRBJ2-1|15|few|TRBV5-1
TGCGCCAGCAGCACAACTAGCGGGGAGTACAATGAGCAGTTCTTC
CASSTTSGEYNEQFF
>NA|TRBJ1-1|14|NA|TRBV3-1
TGTGCCAGCAGCCAAGAGTATTCGGGCACTGAAGCTTTCTTT
CASSQEYSGTEAFF
>NA|TRBJ1-6|14|few|TRBV7-3
TGTGCCAGCTCCCCCGGGGGGGGTAATTCACCCCTCCACTTT
CASSPGGGNSPLHF
>NA|TRBJ1-2|15|NA|TRBV19
TGTGCCAGTAGTATCCAGGCCTCGAGGTACTATGACTACACCTTC
CASSIQASRYYDYTF
>NA|TRBJ2-7|14|many|TRBV15
TGTGCCACCAGCAGAGATCGGGGGCAATACGAGCAGTACTTC
CATSRDRGQYEQYF
>TRBD1|TRBJ1-5|14|few|TRBV12-3/TRBV12-4
TGTGCCAGCAGTTCACAGGGGGGGAATCACCCCCAGCATTTT
CASSSQGGNHPQHF
>TRBD1|TRBJ1-4|15|NA|TRBV5-5
TGTGCCAGCAGCGTAATACAGGGGCCTGGGGAAAAACTGTTTTTT
CASSVIQGPGEKLFF
>NA|TRBJ1-4|17|many|TRBV7-2
TGTGCCAGCAGCTTAGGACCGGGGGCCCAGGATAATGAAAAACTGTTTTTT
CASSLGPGAQDNEKLFF
>NA|TRBJ2-4|15|many|TRBV27
TGTGCCAGCAGTTTCCAGCTCGGTACCAAAAACATTCAGTACTTC
CASSFQLGTKNIQYF
>TRBD1|TRBJ1-2|15|many|TRBV4-1
TGCGCCAGCAGCCAGGACCGGACAGGGGGACATGGCTACACCTTC
CASSQDRTGGHGYTF
>NA|TRBJ2-7|14|NA|TRBV28
TGTGCCAGCAGTTCGGGCAGGGCCCCCTACGAGCAGTACTTC
CASSSGRAPYEQYF
>TRBD2|TRBJ2-3|17|few|TRBV7-2
TGTGCCAGCAGCTTAAGGACTAGCGGGAGAAGCACAGATACGCAGTATTTT
CASSLRTSGRSTDTQYF
>NA|TRBJ1-5|14|NA|TRBV19
TGTGCCAGTAGAACGTGGGACAGCAATCAGCCCCAGCATTTT
CASRTWDSNQPQHF
>TRBD2|TRBJ2-3|15|NA|TRBV5-4
TGTGCCAGCGGTACTGGCGGGGGAAGTCTAGATACGCAGTATTTT
CASGTGGGSLDTQYF
>NA|TRBJ2-1|15|many|TRBV20-1
TGCAGTGCTAGTGATGGGGGGGCTCTCTCCGATGAGCAGTTCTTC
CSASDGGALSDEQFF
>NA|TRBJ2-6|19|few|TRBV27
TGTGCCAGCAGTTTACAGGGGCCGGGACTGAGCTCTGGGGCCAACGTCCTGACTTTC
CASSLQGPGLSSGANVLTF
>NA|TRBJ2-5|17|few|TRBV12-3/TRBV12-4
TGTGCCAGCAGGTGGTCAGGGGAATCCCCGTACCAAGAGACCCAGTACTTC
CASRWSGESPYQETQYF
>NA|TRBJ1-2|13|few|TRBV7-9
TGTGCCAGCAGGCAGACAGAGACCTATGGCTACACCTTC
CASRQTETYGYTF
>NA|TRBJ2-7|15|few|TRBV24-1
TGTGCCACCAGTGATGTACGGGGGGCTATCTACGAGCAGTACTTC
CATSDVRGAIYEQYF
>NA|TRBJ2-2|16|NA|TRBV5-1
TGCGCCAGCAGCCCAGTAGCAGTCTACAGCACCGGGGAGCTGTTTTTT
CASSPVAVYSTGELFF
>NA|TRBJ1-1|11|NA|TRBV29-1
TGCAGCGTTGAAGTACGCAGTGAAGCTTTCTTT
CSVEVRSEAFF
>NA|TRBJ1-1|14|few|TRBV12-3/TRBV12-4
TGTGCCAGCAGCCCGGGACGGACGAACACTGAAGCTTTCTTT
CASSPGRTNTEAFF
>NA|TRBJ2-5|11|NA|TRBV20-1
TGCAGTGCTAGACAAGCGGATGAGCAGTACTTC
CSARQADEQYF
>TRBD1|TRBJ1-6|16|few|TRBV3-1
TGTGCCAGCAGCCAATTGACAGGGGTACGTAATTCACCCCTCCACTTT
CASSQLTGVRNSPLHF
>NA|TRBJ2-7|12|many|TRBV20-1
TGCAGTGCTAGAATGTCGGCCTACGAGCAGTACTTC
CSARMSAYEQYF
>NA|TRBJ1-2|13|few|TRBV29-1
TGCAGCGTTCTAGGCCCTGTCTCTGGTGGCTACACCTTC
CSVLGPVSGGYTF
>NA|TRBJ2-1|13|many|TRBV20-1
TGCAGTGCAAAGGGGGGGGCACGTAATGAGCAGTTCTTC
CSAKGGARNEQFF
>NA|TRBJ2-1|13|NA|TRBV20-1
TGCAGTGCCGACTCGGGCTTTAACAATGAGCAGTTCTTC
CSADSGFNNEQFF
>NA|TRBJ2-7|16|many|TRBV28
TGTGCCAGCACCGGAGGGGGGTCGGGGATTTTTTACGAGCAGTACTTC
CASTGGGSGIFYEQYF
>TRBD2|TRBJ2-5|18|few|TRBV7-8
TGTGCCAGCAGCCCAACCAGACTAGCGGGGGGGCTTAGAGAGACCCAGTACTTC
CASSPTRLAGGLRETQYF
>NA|TRBJ1-1|14|many|TRBV5-1
TGCGCCAGCAGCTACGGGGGGCCGAACACTGAAGCTTTCTTT
CASSYGGPNTEAFF
>NA|TRBJ2-2|15|many|TRBV5-6
TGTGCCAGCAGCTTCGGAGGGCCCGGCACCGGGGAGCTGTTTTTT
CASSFGGPGTGELFF
>NA|TRBJ2-5|15|NA|TRBV28
TGTGCCAGCAGCACTCGACAGACGCCTCAAGAGACCCAGTTCTTT
CASSTRQTPQETQFF
>NA|TRBJ2-2|15|NA|TRBV7-2
TGTGCCAGCAGCTTTGAGGGATGGGACACCGGGGAGCTGTTTTTT
CASSFEGWDTGELFF
>TRBD2|TRBJ2-7|14|NA|TRBV5-1
TGCGCCAGCAGCGCCCAGCGGGGGCCCTACGAGCAGTACTTC
CASSAQRGPYEQYF
>TRBD2|TRBJ2-5|15|many|TRBV12-3/TRBV12-4
TGTGCCAGCAGGAGAGGGACTAGCGGGGCGGAGACCCAGTACTTC
CASRRGTSGAETQYF
>TRBD2|TRBJ2-5|16|NA|TRBV6-1
TGTGCCAGCAGTGAAGGAAGCGGGGTAAAACAAGAGACCCAGTACTTC
CASSEGSGVKQETQYF
>TRBD2|TRBJ2-5|16|few|TRBV2
TGTGCCAGCAGTGTACCGAGCGGGGAGTACCAAGAGACCCAGTACTTC
CASSVPSGEYQETQYF
>NA|TRBJ2-2|13|few|TRBV9
TGTGCCAGCGCCCTTCGCGGCACCGGGGAGCTGTTTTTT
CASALRGTGELFF
>TRBD1|TRBJ2-5|15|few|TRBV6-5
TGTGCCAGCAGTCCTCGGGACAGGGTTCGAGAGACCCAGTACTTC
CASSPRDRVRETQYF
>TRBD2|TRBJ2-3|18|NA|TRBV5-1
TGCGCCAGCAGCTTCGGCTCCGGGACTAGCGGGTCAATAGATACGCAGTATTTT
CASSFGSGTSGSIDTQYF
>NA|TRBJ2-5|15|NA|TRBV18
TGTGCCAGCTCCAGGGACTCACCTCGGGGAGAGACCCAGTACTTC
CASSRDSPRGETQYF
>TRBD1|TRBJ2-1|13|NA|TRBV27
TGCGCCAGCAGCCGACAGGGGGCCAATGGGCAGTTCTTC
CASSRQGANGQFF
>TRBD2|TRBJ2-5|16|NA|TRBV6-1
TGTGCCAGCAGTCCCCAGGGACTAGCGGGGGAAGAGACCCAGTACTTC
CASSPQGLAGEETQYF
>NA|TRBJ1-5|14|NA|TRBV5-8
TGTGCCAGCAGCTCTCGGGGGGGTGAACAGCCCCAGCATTTT
CASSSRGGEQPQHF
>TRBD1|TRBJ2-7|16|NA|TRBV7-9
TGTGCCAGCAGCTTCCCAGGGGGACAGAGCTCCTACGAGCAGTACTTC
CASSFPGGQSSYEQYF
>NA|TRBJ1-2|16|few|TRBV15
TGTGCCACCAGCATGCCTGGGGAGGGCTGGCGCTATGGCTACACCTTC
CATSMPGEGWRYGYTF
>NA|TRBJ2-1|15|NA|TRBV25-1
TGTGCCAGCAGTGCCCACGCCGGGTCTCTAGATGAGCAGTTCTTC
CASSAHAGSLDEQFF
>TRBD1|TRBJ1-1|12|many|TRBV4-3
TGCGCCAGCAGCCAACAACAGGGGGAAGCTTTCTTT
CASSQQQGEAFF
>NA|TRBJ2-4|10|NA|TRBV29-1
TGCAGCGTTCCCGAAAACATTCAGTACTTC
CSVPENIQYF
>TRBD2|TRBJ2-5|15|many|TRBV6-4
TGTGCCAGCAGTGACACTAGCGGGGGGCAAGAGACCCAGTACTTC
CASSDTSGGQETQYF
>NA|TRBJ1-2|14|few|TRBV3-1
TGTGCCTGCAGCCATGAGTCCGGTAACTATGGCTACACCTTC
CACSHESGNYGYTF
>NA|TRBJ2-1|15|NA|TRBV18
TGTGCCAGCTCACCACCGGCCGGGTGGGGAGATGAGCAGTTCTTC
CASSPPAGWGDEQFF
>NA|TRBJ2-7|12|many|TRBV5-1
TGCGCCAGCAGGCAAACGACTGACGAGCAGTACTTC
CASRQTTDEQYF
>NA|TRBJ2-5|14|many|TRBV5-1
TGCGCCAGCAGCTCCTGGACATCCCAAGAGACCCAGTACTTC
CASSSWTSQETQYF
>TRBD2|TRBJ2-3|14|NA|TRBV9
TGTGCCAGCAGGAAACTAGCGAGCACAGATACGCAGTATTTT
CASRKLASTDTQYF
>NA|TRBJ1-1|13|NA|TRBV9
TGTGCCAGCAGCGTAGGGGGCGGGGGTGAAGCTTTCTTT
CASSVGGGGEAFF